This T cell receptor (beta chain) was retrieved from a study of cytomegalovirus exposure and HLA in healthy donors. Trimming cost V 6 bases and J 8 bases; bases outside gene matches: 8. Germline lookup yields CDR1 SQVTM and CDR2 ANQGSEA. The CDR3 sequence is 13 residues long. Primers: 60 Vbeta forward and 13 Jbeta reverse. TCRdb's table, derived via immunoSEQ multiplex PCR, lists solely in-frame clones and lacks some. The sample lists tens of thousands of clones, roughly 63% occurring once. The rearrangement uses TRBV29-1 and TRBJ1-4; 8 nucleotides agree with TRBD1. The TCR originated in a boy between 5 and 17 years old in good health and CMV-seropositive. What was sequenced was PBMCs. The chain's CDR3 is CSVGDRIREKLFF. CDR3 bases: TGCAGCGTGGGGGACAGGATACGGGAAAAACTGTTTTTT.